One and the same sample provided the 30 T cell receptor beta chains below, sequenced in a study of shared clonotypes between healthy human individuals. The repertoire was sequenced with immunoSEQ multiplex PCR; TCRdb's copy has only in-frame clones and lacks some. The sample includes 1,400,000 or so clones, approximately 98.5% of them seen just once. Sequenced: naive CD4+ T cells sorted from blood. The subset is: CD45RA+ positively selected. The origin of the receptors is a man aged 30 to 39 in good health.

CDR3 loop: CASSQDKTGEGSDTQYF. DNA of the CDR3: TGCGCCAGCAGCCAAGATAAAACGGGAGAAGGATCAGATACGCAGTATTTT. V and J are TRBV4-3 and TRBJ2-3, with a possible D match to TRBD2 (6 bases). V was clipped by 0 bases and J by 4 bases, with 17 bases between them. CDR1 and CDR2 from the germline V gene are LGHNA and YSLEER. The CDR3 totals 17 residues.

J is TRBJ1-5 and V is TRBV4-1; no clear D gene. Deletions cut 4 bases from V and 4 bases from J, with 11 bases between. The CDR3 totals 14 residues. Germline V gene sequence: CDR1 MGHRA, CDR2 YSYEKL. The CDR3 nucleotides read TGCGCCAGCAGCCTACCCGGACTGAATCAGCCCCAGCATTTT. This sequence encodes CASSLPGLNQPQHF.

The rearrangement links TRBV10-3 to TRBJ1-5; 8 bases map to TRBD1. Germline lookup yields CDR1 ENHRY and CDR2 SYGVKD. The CDR3 length is 13 residues. V was clipped by 9 bases and J by 3 bases; unmatched bases: 4. CDR3 region: CAIRQGYNQPQHF. CDR3 DNA sequence: TGTGCCATTAGACAGGGGTACAATCAGCCCCAGCATTTT.

The chain combines TRBV29-1 with TRBJ2-1; 9 nucleotides match TRBD2. The germline V gene encodes CDR1 SQVTM and CDR2 ANQGSEA. V was clipped by 6 bases and J by 0 bases; unmatched bases: 9. The CDR3 totals 16 residues. This chain's CDR3 is CSVGTSGLSSYNEQFF. In nucleotides, the CDR3 is TGCAGCGTAGGAACTAGCGGGCTAAGCTCCTACAATGAGCAGTTCTTC.

The CDR3 region is CASSPTGAVGSIHKQYF. For the CDR3, the DNA is TGTGCCAGCAGCCCCACGGGAGCGGTCGGGTCTATACATAAGCAGTACTTC. The gene calls are TRBV7-6 and TRBJ2-7; D is possibly TRBD2 (6 bases). Germline V gives CDR1 SGHVS, CDR2 FNYEAQ. The CDR3 contains 17 residues. Trimming took 5 bases from V and 8 from J, leaving 28 bases between them.

This clone is a singleton in its sample. The chain combines TRBV28 with TRBJ2-6; weak D call: TRBD2 (6 bases). The length of the CDR3 is 17 residues. Germline V gene sequence: CDR1 MDHEN, CDR2 SYDVKM. V lost 7 bases to trimming and J lost 0 bases, with 16 bases between them. The CDR3, as DNA: TGTGCCAGCAATGCGGGGTTAAAAAACTCTGGGGCCAACGTCCTGACTTTC. Its protein is CASNAGLKNSGANVLTF.

The rearrangement uses TRBV28 and TRBJ2-7; D possibly corresponds to TRBD2 (6 bases). The CDR3 loop spans 12 amino acids. Trimming pared 2 bases from V and 4 bases from J, leaving 6 bases between. Germline-derived CDR1 and CDR2 are MDHEN and SYDVKM. CDR3 nucleotides: TGTGCCAGCAGTTTACGGGAGTACGAGCAGTACTTC. Translating it yields CASSLREYEQYF.

The rearrangement joins TRBV28 to TRBJ2-1, with D perhaps TRBD1 (6 bases). Germline CDR1 is MDHEN and CDR2 is SYDVKM. This CDR3 comprises 14 residues. V gave up 7 bases and J gave up 3 bases, with 13 bases separating them. The CDR3 region has the DNA TGTGCCAGCATCGAAGGGGGAAACTACAATGAGCAGTTCTTC. This translates into CASIEGGNYNEQFF.

The chain couples TRBV9 to TRBJ2-1; D uncertain. Trimming shortened V by 4 bases and J by 2 bases, and 13 bases separated the two germline ends. The germline gives CDR1 SGDLS, CDR2 YYNGEE. The CDR3 length is 15 residues. The CDR3 region is CASSLQPGTYNEQFF. CDR3 bases: TGTGCCAGCAGCCTACAACCGGGCACCTACAATGAGCAGTTCTTC.

This clone was counted a single time. The V gene is TRBV7-9, the J gene TRBJ1-3; weak D call: TRBD1 (6 bases). Trimming left V 5 bases short and J 5 bases short, with 19 bases between. This CDR3 spans 16 amino acids. Germline V gene data show CDR1 as SEHNR and CDR2 as FQNEAQ (reference sequence). The DNA of the CDR3 is TGTGCCAGCAGCCCTACGGGGGGCGCGGAAAGAAACACCATATATTTT. It codes for CASSPTGGAERNTIYF.

V usage is TRBV11-2 and J usage is TRBJ1-1; maybe TRBD1 (6 bases). V was pared by 1 base and J by 7 bases, with 10 bases between. The CDR3 runs to 13 residues. From germline, CDR1 is SGHAT and CDR2 FQNNGV. CDR3 DNA sequence: TGTGCCAGCAGCTTAGTTGGGGGCCATGAAGCTTTCTTT. Translated: CASSLVGGHEAFF.

The J gene is TRBJ2-6, the V gene TRBV1; TRBD1 is taken as the D call from the table, unchecked against the DNA. TRBV1 is reported as a pseudogene. CDR3 length equals 15 residues. CDR3 nucleotide sequence: TGCACCAGCAGGGGGGCACAAAGTCGGGCCAACGTCCTGACTTTC. The encoded protein is CTSRGAQSRANVLTF.

In the case of this clone: The sample contains more than one DNA sequence encoding this CDR3. The rearrangement links TRBV18 to TRBJ1-4, with no clear D. Germline loops: CDR1 KGHSH, CDR2 LQKENI. The CDR3 is made up of 13 amino acids. The V gene lost 0 bases and the J gene lost 5 bases, with 4 bases spanning the gap. In nucleotides, the CDR3 is TGTGCCAGCTCACCACCGGGAAATGAAAAACTGTTTTTT. Its translation is CASSPPGNEKLFF.

The chain recombines TRBV7-9 with TRBJ2-3, with D possibly TRBD1 on 5 matching bases. V lost 7 bases to trimming and J lost 8 bases, with 16 bases between them. Per germline, CDR1 SEHNR and CDR2 FQNEAQ (reference sequence). This CDR3 spans 13 amino acids. The CDR3 DNA reads as TGTGCCAGCAACGGAAACCAGGGCGCTACGCAGTATTTT. It encodes CASNGNQGATQYF.

This chain connects TRBV10-3 to TRBJ1-5; 8 positions match TRBD1. Germline loops: CDR1 ENHRY, CDR2 SYGVKD. J was trimmed by 2 bases and V by 6 bases; bases with no gene match: 6. This CDR3 spans 15 amino acids. The CDR3 region has the DNA TGTGCCATCAGCGGACAGGGTTTCGGCAATCAGCCCCAGCATTTT. This gives the protein CAISGQGFGNQPQHF.

V and J are TRBV9 and TRBJ2-1; 12 nucleotides align to TRBD2. The germline V gene has CDR1 SGDLS and CDR2 YYNGEE. The CDR3 length is 17 residues. J was trimmed by 5 bases and V by 0 bases; bases with no gene match: 6. CDR3 in amino acids: CASSVALAGGPNNEQFF. CDR3 in DNA: TGTGCCAGCAGCGTAGCTCTAGCGGGAGGGCCAAACAATGAGCAGTTCTTC. The complete variable domain, with remaining parts taken from reference TRBV9 and TRBJ2-1, reads DSGVTQTPKHLITATGQRVTLRCSPRSGDLSVYWYQQSLDQGLQFLIQYYNGEERAKGNILERFSAQQFPDLHSELNLSSLELGDSALYFCASSVALAGGPNNEQFFGPGTRLTVL.

This clone was seen only once. J is TRBJ2-5 and V is TRBV2; 7 bases fit TRBD2. The germline CDR1 and CDR2 sequences are SNHLY and FYNNEI. With V trimmed by 4 bases and J by 5 bases, 4 bases remained unmatched. CDR3 length: 13 residues. CDR3 in amino acids: CASSVQGGETQYF. The CDR3 region has the DNA TGTGCCAGCAGTGTGCAGGGAGGGGAGACCCAGTACTTC.

This chain uses TRBV5-1 with TRBJ2-1, with TRBD1 as a possible D gene (7 bases). V lost 3 bases, J lost 1 base, and 23 bases lay in between. This CDR3 has 19 residues. Germline values: CDR1 SGHRS, CDR2 YFSETQ. CDR3 sequence reads: CASSSSQGGISWSYNEQFF. The DNA for the CDR3 is TGCGCCAGCAGCTCCTCCCAGGGGGGAATAAGTTGGTCCTACAATGAGCAGTTCTTC.

The rearrangement uses TRBV28 and TRBJ1-2; D perhaps matches TRBD1 (5 bases). The CDR3 extends over 13 amino acids. Germline CDR1 reads MDHEN; CDR2 reads SYDVKM. The V gene lost 5 bases and the J gene lost 5 bases, with 12 bases spanning the gap. CDR3 amino acids: CASSVLTEYGYTF. CDR3 nucleotide sequence: TGTGCCAGCAGTGTCCTGACAGAGTATGGCTACACCTTC.

The J gene is TRBJ1-5, the V gene TRBV19; no clear D. The CDR3 totals 14 residues. CDR1 LNHDA and CDR2 SQIVND come from the germline V gene (reference sequence). V dropped 6 bases and J dropped 0 bases, with 9 bases sitting between them. Here the CDR3 reads CASRGDTSNQPQHF. CDR3 nucleotides: TGTGCCAGTAGAGGAGACACTAGCAATCAGCCCCAGCATTTT.

This chain joins TRBV30 and TRBJ1-1, with D perhaps TRBD1 (5 bases). V lost 0 bases and J lost 10, with 9 bases in between. Per germline, CDR1 GTSNPN and CDR2 SVGIG (reference sequence). This CDR3 is built from 11 residues. CDR3 bases: TGTGCCTGGAGTGTACAGGCAATAGCTTTCTTT. Its protein product is CAWSVQAIAFF.

Details on this clone: Other nucleotide sequences from this sample produce the same CDR3. This sequence joins TRBV11-2 and TRBJ2-1; 7 bases line up with TRBD1. V lost 2 bases and J lost 10; bases outside the gene matches: 2. The CDR3 totals 12 residues. Germline CDR1 reads SGHAT; CDR2 reads FQNNGV. CDR3 amino acids: CASSLRGGEQFF. For the CDR3, the DNA is TGTGCCAGCAGCTTACGAGGGGGCGAGCAGTTCTTC.

Remarks on this clone: One junction end does not reproduce the germline sequence, and a read error may be involved. This chain joins TRBV11-2 and TRBJ2-2; no definite D call. This CDR3 is built from 9 residues. Germline V gives CDR1 SGHAT, CDR2 FQNNGV. CDR3 amino acids: CASSPRMVF. The DNA of the CDR3 is TGTGCCAGCAGCCCCCGAATGGTTTTT.

CDR3 DNA sequence: TGTGCCAGCAGTCCACCGACAGGGGGGGAGCAGTACTTC. This gives the protein CASSPPTGGEQYF. This rearrangement joins TRBV28 to TRBJ2-7; 9 nucleotides match TRBD1. The CDR3 has 13 residues. V was clipped by 5 bases and J by 7 bases; unmatched bases: 6. Germline V gene lookup returns CDR1 MDHEN and CDR2 SYDVKM.

A remark on this clone: Different DNA sequences within this sample yield the same CDR3. This chain uses TRBV7-7 with TRBJ2-5; 10 bases are shared with TRBD2. There are 15 residues in the CDR3. Trimming at V came to 3 bases and at J to 5 bases, leaving 6 bases not matched to a gene. Germline V gene lookup returns CDR1 SSHAT and CDR2 FNYEAQ (reference sequence). CDR3 sequence (DNA): TGTGCCAGCAGCTTGGGGCTAGCGGGAGCGGAGACCCAGTACTTC. This encodes CASSLGLAGAETQYF.

The chain carries TRBV11-3 and TRBJ2-1, with TRBD1 as a possible D gene (6 bases). The V end lost 5 bases, the J end lost 3 bases, and 17 bases lay between the germline ends. The CDR3 loop spans 16 amino acids. Germline-derived CDR1 and CDR2 are SGHNT and YENEEA. CDR3 in DNA: TGTGCCAGCAGCCCGGACAGCCCGGCGGACTACAATGAGCAGTTCTTC. Translated: CASSPDSPADYNEQFF.

The chain employs TRBV25-1 and TRBJ2-5; 9 bases are shared with TRBD2. V shed 5 bases, J shed 2 bases, and the junction held 6 bases outside the gene matches. This CDR3 has 15 residues. Germline V gene lookup returns CDR1 MGHDK and CDR2 SYGVNS. CDR3 residues: CASSHTSGFQETQYF. CDR3 bases: TGTGCCAGCAGTCACACTAGCGGGTTTCAAGAGACCCAGTACTTC.

CDR3: CASSAGGLQETQYF. CDR3 in DNA: TGTGCCAGCAGCGCCGGGGGACTTCAAGAGACCCAGTACTTC. This chain connects TRBV11-2 to TRBJ2-5; TRBD2 might be the D (6 bases). V gave up 5 bases and J gave up 2 bases, with 12 bases separating them. CDR1 and CDR2 (germline): SGHAT, FQNNGV. CDR3 length equals 14 residues.

The chain couples TRBV29-1 to TRBJ1-3; D is unresolved. CDR3 length equals 14 residues. Deletions cut 0 bases from V and 0 bases from J, with 6 bases between. Germline assignment: CDR1 SQVTM and CDR2 ANQGSEA. DNA of the CDR3: TGCAGCGTTGAAGAAGTCAGCTCTGGAAACACCATATATTTT. Amino acid sequence: CSVEEVSSGNTIYF.

This clone was recorded only once. The chain couples TRBV7-6 to TRBJ1-1, with unresolved D. The CDR3 length is 15 residues. Germline CDR1 and CDR2: SGHVS and FNYEAQ. The V end lost 1 base, the J end lost 0 bases, and 9 bases lay between the germline ends. CDR3 in amino acids: CASSLVADLNTEAFF. The CDR3 coding sequence is TGTGCCAGCAGCTTAGTAGCAGATTTGAACACTGAAGCTTTCTTT.